The clone carrying this T cell receptor (beta chain) was detected only a few times. The antigen remains unidentified. Clones were read by immunoSEQ multiplex PCR, and TCRdb kept only the in-frame ones, dropping some. The sample yields about 86,000 clones, around four fifths seen once. Time point specified: blood 4 weeks post-SBRT, at nephrectomy. Treatment noted: 15 Gy SBRT to primary tumor, nephrectomy 4 weeks later. The record originates from a study of radiation and T cells in renal cell carcinoma. Study findings and constraints: In blood, top tumor clones expanded by 2 weeks, shrinking by 4.

Trimming shortened V by 5 bases and J by 0 bases, and 7 bases separated the two germline ends. Germline-derived CDR1 and CDR2 are SNHLY and FYNNEI. The CDR3 spans 13 residues. The starting material was blood, obtained from a patient whose treatment included radiotherapy and nephrectomy. The clonotype was recovered from a man in his forties or fifties with renal cell carcinoma. The rearrangement links TRBV2 to TRBJ1-1, with no clear D. The CDR3: CASSPTVNTEAFF. The CDR3 bases are TGTGCCAGCAGTCCAACAGTGAACACTGAAGCTTTCTTT.